Following are 31 T cell receptor beta chains from one sample sequenced in a study of cytomegalovirus exposure and HLA in healthy donors. TCRdb's copy holds only in-frame clones and misses some; the assay was immunoSEQ multiplex PCR. The data contain some 140,000 clones, less than 90% of them singletons. The source material was PBMCs. The receptor source for this set is a man between 18 and 35 years old in good health and CMV-seropositive.

This sequence joins TRBV4-3 and TRBJ2-1, with TRBD2 identical over 11 bases. With 0 bases clipped from V and 9 bases from J, the junction kept 10 bases outside the gene matches. This CDR3 has 17 amino acids. Germline V lookup: CDR1 LGHNA, CDR2 YSLEER. The CDR3 is CASSQDRGLAGMSEQFF. DNA for the CDR3: TGCGCCAGCAGCCAAGATCGTGGACTAGCGGGTATGTCTGAGCAGTTCTTC.

Points on this clone: At the DNA level, this CDR3 is encoded by other sequences in the same sample as well. The chain recombines TRBV6-5 with TRBJ2-7, with 11 bases fitting TRBD2. This CDR3 has 15 residues. From germline, CDR1 is MNHEY and CDR2 SVGAGI. After removal of 6 bases from V and 3 bases from J, the junction contained 7 bases not matched to a gene. The CDR3 DNA reads TGTGCCAGCAGCCTGAGACTAGCGGGACTCTACGAGCAGTACTTC. Translated, it gives CASSLRLAGLYEQYF.

The V and J genes are TRBV18 and TRBJ2-3; 7 nucleotides align to TRBD2. From germline, CDR1 is KGHSH and CDR2 LQKENI. Trimming removed 3 bases from V and 3 bases from J; junction bases left unmatched: 6. This CDR3 is built from 15 residues. The CDR3 loop is CASSPTGGSTDTQYF. The CDR3 coding sequence is TGTGCCAGCTCACCTACCGGCGGGAGTACAGATACGCAGTATTTT.

The chain employs TRBV2 and TRBJ1-5; maybe TRBD1 (6 bases). The CDR3 totals 13 residues. Trimming shortened V by 3 bases and J by 4 bases, and 7 bases separated the two germline ends. CDR1 is SNHLY, CDR2 FYNNEI, per germline. The CDR3 nucleotides read TGTGCCAGCAGTGAGGGGGCGAATCAGCCCCAGCATTTT. Encoded protein: CASSEGANQPQHF.

This chain joins TRBV7-6 and TRBJ2-3; TRBD2 agrees at 10 bases. The V gene end was trimmed by 0 bases and the J gene end by 5 bases; junction bases not matched to a gene: 17. CDR1 SGHVS and CDR2 FNYEAQ come from the germline V gene. The CDR3 is 20 amino acids. DNA of the CDR3: TGTGCCAGCAGCTTAGCAATCAGCCTAGCGGGAGAAGGATGGAGAGATACGCAGTATTTT. It codes for CASSLAISLAGEGWRDTQYF.

This clone showed up just a few times. The gene calls are TRBV7-2 and TRBJ1-1; D gene ambiguous. V lost 5 bases and J 8 bases, leaving 12 bases between the germline ends. Germline-derived CDR1 and CDR2 are SGHTA and FQGNSA. The CDR3 has 12 amino acids. CDR3 loop: CASSPGREEAFF. Written as DNA, the CDR3 is TGTGCCAGCAGCCCCGGACGGGAAGAAGCTTTCTTT. The full variable domain, completed using reference TRBV7-2 and TRBJ1-1, is GAGVSQSPSNKVTEKGKDVELRCDPISGHTALYWYRQSLGQGLEFLIYFQGNSAPDKSGLPSDRFSAERTGGSVSTLTIQRTQQEDSAVYLCASSPGREEAFFGQGTRLTVV.

The CDR3 loop is CASSPKLAGGPNEQFF. CDR3 bases: TGTGCCAGCAGCCCGAAACTAGCGGGAGGACCCAATGAGCAGTTCTTC. V gene TRBV7-2 combines with J gene TRBJ2-1; 12 bases are a match to TRBD2. The germline V gene has CDR1 SGHTA and CDR2 FQGNSA. The V and J ends lost 5 bases and 6 bases, in that order; junction bases with no gene match: 8. This CDR3 is 16 amino acids long.

This clone was detected many times. The rearrangement joins TRBV27 to TRBJ1-1; 12 bases match TRBD1. V lost 3 bases, J lost 8 bases, and 4 bases stayed unmatched. The CDR3 is made up of 14 amino acids. In germline, CDR1 is MNHEY, CDR2 SMNVEV (reference sequence). DNA for the CDR3: TGTGCCAGCAGTTTTTGGGACAGGGGGCAAGAAGCTTTCTTT. It specifies CASSFWDRGQEAFF.

In DNA form, the CDR3 reads TGCGCCAGCAGCCCCGCCTGGGCGCTAGCGGGAGGACGGAGCTCCTACGAGCAGTACTTC. Translating it yields CASSPAWALAGGRSSYEQYF. The gene calls are TRBV5-1 and TRBJ2-7; TRBD2 aligns across 11 bases. Per the germline V gene, CDR1 is SGHRS and CDR2 is YFSETQ. This CDR3 region has 20 residues. V was clipped by 4 bases and J by 0 bases; unmatched bases: 18.

This clone was observed a single time. This sequence joins TRBV9 and TRBJ2-7; D gene uncertain. The V gene's germline CDR1 is SGDLS and CDR2 YYNGEE. CDR3 length: 15 residues. V was cut by 0 bases and J by 0 bases, with 10 bases left in between. CDR3 loop: CASSVGGQYSYEQYF. CDR3 coding DNA: TGTGCCAGCAGCGTAGGCGGTCAGTACTCCTACGAGCAGTACTTC.

The chain couples TRBV18 to TRBJ2-1; possible D gene TRBD1, 6 bases. The CDR3 contains 14 residues. With 3 bases removed from V and 4 bases from J, the gap between germline ends came to 10 bases. Germline V gives CDR1 KGHSH, CDR2 LQKENI. The CDR3, as DNA: TGTGCCAGCTCACCGGGGGCCCCGTACAATGAGCAGTTCTTC. Translation: CASSPGAPYNEQFF.

The chain combines TRBV25-1 with TRBJ2-2; D may be TRBD2 (6 bases). The CDR3 is 15 amino acids. The germline V gene has CDR1 MGHDK and CDR2 SYGVNS. V lost 1 base and J 3 bases, leaving 9 bases between the germline ends. The CDR3 is CASSESDYHTGELFF. CDR3 in DNA: TGTGCCAGCAGTGAATCGGACTACCACACCGGGGAGCTGTTTTTT. Full variable domain (remainder filled in from reference TRBV25-1 and TRBJ2-2): EADIYQTPRYLVIGTGKKITLECSQTMGHDKMYWYQQDPGMELHLIHYSYGVNSTEKGDLSSESTVSRIRTEHFPLTLESARPSHTSQYLCASSESDYHTGELFFGEGSRLTVL.

The chain carries TRBV6-5 and TRBJ1-1; 11 bases line up with TRBD1. Unmatched junction bases numbered 13, after V lost 6 bases and J lost 10 bases. This CDR3 has 15 residues. Per germline, CDR1 MNHEY and CDR2 SVGAGI. CDR3 in DNA: TGTGCCAGCAGACCGGACAGGGGGCAGGCCATGAGAGCTTTCTTT. Encoded protein: CASRPDRGQAMRAFF.

This clone was counted once. DNA of the CDR3: TGTGCCAGCATTAGACCGGGACAGGGTACGAATGAGCAGTTCTTC. Its translation: CASIRPGQGTNEQFF. The rearrangement links TRBV6-5 to TRBJ2-1, with 9 nucleotides matching TRBD1. The CDR3 covers 15 residues. Germline CDR1 reads MNHEY; CDR2 reads SVGAGI. Unmatched junction bases numbered 11, after V lost 7 bases and J lost 7 bases.

This chain uses TRBV10-2 with TRBJ1-4; tentative D call: TRBD1 (6 bases). Germline V gives CDR1 WSHSY, CDR2 SAAADI. This CDR3 has 13 residues. With 10 bases removed from V and 8 bases from J, the gap between germline ends came to 17 bases. The CDR3 here is CATEDRLEEKLFF. CDR3 bases: TGCGCCACCGAAGACAGGTTGGAGGAAAAACTGTTTTTT.

The chain is built from TRBV27 and TRBJ1-1, with TRBD1 identical over 10 bases. Germline-derived CDR1 and CDR2 are MNHEY and SMNVEV (reference sequence). Germline trimming cut 3 bases from V and 5 bases from J; bases unmatched to any gene: 6. The CDR3 runs to 15 residues. The CDR3, as DNA: TGTGCCAGCAGTTTCCTAGGGACAGGGGTTACTGAAGCTTTCTTT. It is translated as CASSFLGTGVTEAFF.

The rearrangement uses TRBV5-4 and TRBJ2-7; the D gene is possibly TRBD2 (7 bases). V was shortened by 3 bases and J by 2 bases, with 15 bases between the two germline ends. Germline-derived CDR1 and CDR2 are SGHNT and YYREEE (reference sequence). The CDR3 extends over 15 amino acids. The CDR3 here is CASSSGLGGTYEQYF. DNA of the CDR3: TGTGCCAGCAGCTCCGGACTAGGGGGAACCTACGAGCAGTACTTC.

This chain joins TRBV19 and TRBJ2-7, with 8 bases matching TRBD2. The V gene end was trimmed by 10 bases and the J gene end by 4 bases; junction bases not matched to a gene: 6. The length of the CDR3 is 12 residues. Per the germline V gene, CDR1 is LNHDA and CDR2 is SQIVND (reference sequence). Here the CDR3 reads CATRSGRYEQYF. The CDR3 nucleotides read TGTGCCACTAGGAGCGGGAGATACGAGCAGTACTTC.

The rearrangement uses TRBV19 and TRBJ1-6, with 8 bases lining up with TRBD1. V gave up 6 bases and J gave up 1 base; unmatched junction bases: 2. CDR3 length: 15 amino acids. Germline V gene data show CDR1 as LNHDA and CDR2 as SQIVND (reference sequence). The CDR3 sequence is CASSDRGSYNSPLHF. In nucleotides, the CDR3 is TGTGCCAGTAGCGACAGGGGATCCTATAATTCACCCCTCCACTTT.

This sequence joins TRBV29-1 and TRBJ2-6, with a weak D call TRBD1 (6 bases). The CDR3 length is 14 residues. V shed 6 bases and J shed 1 base, with 10 bases lying between them. CDR1 SQVTM and CDR2 ANQGSEA come from the germline V gene. CDR3 sequence (DNA): TGCAGCGTGAGCCAGGGGTCTGGGGCCAACGTCCTGACTTTC. Translated: CSVSQGSGANVLTF.

In its sample, this clone was seen a few times. V and J are TRBV7-9 and TRBJ2-7, with TRBD1 matching over 8 bases. Per germline, CDR1 SEHNR and CDR2 FQNEAQ (reference sequence). The trim removed 5 bases at V and 7 bases at J, leaving 13 bases unmatched. This CDR3 spans 15 amino acids. This CDR3 is CASSRPDRGVREQYF. The CDR3 DNA follows: TGTGCCAGCAGCCGCCCCGACAGGGGAGTGAGGGAGCAGTACTTC.

The chain recombines TRBV7-3 with TRBJ1-1; TRBD1 agrees at 8 bases. Unmatched junction bases numbered 12, after V lost 5 bases and J lost 7 bases. In germline, CDR1 is SGHTA, CDR2 FQGTGA. The CDR3 runs 15 residues. The CDR3 sequence: CASSLGGQGAGEAFF. CDR3 coding DNA: TGTGCCAGCAGCCTTGGCGGGCAGGGGGCGGGTGAAGCTTTCTTT.

This sequence joins TRBV18 and TRBJ2-7; the match to TRBD1 covers 7 bases. This CDR3 is 13 amino acids long. Germline-derived CDR1 and CDR2 are KGHSH and LQKENI. V lost 4 bases, J lost 5 bases, and 5 bases stayed unmatched. The CDR3 nucleotides are TGTGCCAGCTCACTGACCGACAGGGACGAGCAGTACTTC. Protein: CASSLTDRDEQYF.

V is TRBV30 and J is TRBJ1-4; possibly TRBD1 for D (5 bases). CDR3 length: 17 residues. Trimming removed 1 base at V and 0 bases at J, with 15 bases between. Germline CDR1 is GTSNPN and CDR2 is SVGIG (reference sequence). The CDR3 DNA follows: TGTGCCTGGAGTGAGGGCAGGGTGTTTGCAACTAATGAAAAACTGTTTTTT. This codes for CAWSEGRVFATNEKLFF. Combining the CDR3 with reference TRBV30 and TRBJ1-4 gives the whole variable domain SQTIHQWPATLVQPVGSPLSLECTVEGTSNPNLYWYRQAAGRGLQLLFYSVGIGQISSEVPQNLSASRPQDRQFILSSKKLLLSDSGFYLCAWSEGRVFATNEKLFFGSGTQLSVL.

The chain links TRBV13 to TRBJ2-1, with 11 bases lining up with TRBD1. The CDR3 is 14 amino acids. The J segment lost 7 bases and the V segment lost 5 bases, leaving 4 bases of the junction unmatched. The germline gives CDR1 PRHDT, CDR2 FYEKMQ (reference sequence). The CDR3 is CASSQDRGRNEQFF. CDR3 nucleotides: TGTGCCAGCAGCCAGGACAGGGGGCGGAATGAGCAGTTCTTC.

This chain uses TRBV2 with TRBJ2-1; 8 positions agree with TRBD1. The germline V gene encodes CDR1 SNHLY and CDR2 FYNNEI. This CDR3 has 16 residues. Trimming removed 8 bases from V and 8 bases from J; junction bases left unmatched: 17. The CDR3 nucleotides are TGTGCCAGCCGAGTATCGGACAGGGAGCCCTGGGATGAGCAGTTCTTC. This gives the protein CASRVSDREPWDEQFF.

The chain employs TRBV30 and TRBJ1-1; 9 bases line up with TRBD1. The CDR3 has 17 amino acids. The germline V gene encodes CDR1 GTSNPN and CDR2 SVGIG (reference sequence). V lost 5 bases, J lost 3 bases, and 16 bases stayed unmatched. The CDR3 DNA sequence: TGTGCCTGGGGCAAGGGGACAGGGAAGTTTTCGGACACTGAAGCTTTCTTT. Its translation: CAWGKGTGKFSDTEAFF.

This chain joins TRBV6-1 and TRBJ2-7; D not resolved. The CDR3 is 12 residues long. Germline CDR1 reads MNHNS; CDR2 reads SASEGT. V lost 2 bases, J lost 3 bases, and 5 bases lay in between. CDR3: CASSESVYEQYF. In DNA form, the CDR3 reads TGTGCCAGCAGTGAATCCGTCTACGAGCAGTACTTC.

The V call is TRBV7-9, the J call TRBJ2-5; a possible D gene is TRBD2 (6 bases). This CDR3 is 18 amino acids long. V was trimmed by 0 bases and J by 1 base, leaving 18 bases between them. Germline lookup yields CDR1 SEHNR and CDR2 FQNEAQ (reference sequence). CDR3 DNA sequence: TGTGCCAGCAGCTTAGCGTCGCGGGAAGACGGGGGCCAAGAGACCCAGTACTTC. Protein: CASSLASREDGGQETQYF.

The chain recombines TRBV6-5 with TRBJ1-2, with TRBD1 as a possible D gene (5 bases). The CDR3 length is 15 residues. V was cut by 2 bases and J by 2 bases, with 12 bases left in between. Germline assignment: CDR1 MNHEY and CDR2 SVGAGI. The chain's CDR3 is CASSYRGRSNYGYTF. For the CDR3, the DNA is TGTGCCAGCAGTTACAGGGGCAGGTCCAACTATGGCTACACCTTC.

This chain uses TRBV2 with TRBJ2-5; D might be TRBD2 (6 bases). Germline CDR1 and CDR2: SNHLY and FYNNEI. The CDR3 contains 12 residues. Trimming cost V 9 bases and J 6 bases, with 14 bases left between them. The CDR3 protein is CASLILAKTQYF. The CDR3 DNA reads as TGTGCCAGTCTAATCCTAGCGAAGACCCAGTACTTC.